This TCR beta chain is drawn from a study of blood T cell repertoires in COVID-19. Study information: Samples representing acute and convalescent COVID-19 were sourced from the United States, Italy and Spain. T cells, B-cell-depleted T cells, or PBMCs provided the cDNA or gDNA that served as material.

V was pared by 7 bases and J by 5 bases, with 5 bases of the junction left unmatched. The CDR3 is made up of 13 amino acids. CDR1 and CDR2 (germline): SEHNR, FQNEAQ (reference sequence). In the authors' methods: Reference gene primer amplification gave nucleated cell count estimates. Sequencing was performed with immunoSEQ multiplex PCR; in TCRdb, only in-frame clones are kept and a portion is missing. D and trimming come from the DNA, and the V and J calls and clone size come from that table. Seen here are fewer than 150,000 clones, about 90% observed once, and the top ten hold roughly 18%. The J gene is TRBJ2-1, the V gene TRBV7-9; the match to TRBD2 covers 7 bases. The receptor comes from a woman between 45 and 60 years old who had recovered from COVID-19. Sample: peripheral blood. CDR3 sequence (DNA): TGTGCCAGCAACCAACTAGCGAACAATGAGCAGTTCTTC. This gives the protein CASNQLANNEQFF.